A selection of T cell receptor beta chains follows, all from one sample in a study of cytomegalovirus exposure and HLA in healthy donors. Measured with immunoSEQ multiplex PCR; TCRdb has only the in-frame clones, and not every one. Here the sample spans about 98,000 clones, about 88% being singletons. The sample comprised PBMCs. The receptors here all came from a man aged 18 to 30 in good health and CMV-seropositive. CDR3s include the opening cysteine and the closing phenylalanine or tryptophan. Fields, in order: clone size, D gene, V gene, J gene, CDR3 protein, CDR3 DNA. A D gene is named only where the DNA matches it firmly. Only part of the rows carry a size: once, few, many, or a class if the clone is expanded.

>NA|TRBD1|TRBV6-1|TRBJ1-5
CASRTGTGPDQPQHF
TGTGCCAGCAGGACCGGGACAGGACCCGATCAGCCCCAGCATTTT
>NA|TRBD1|TRBV29-1|TRBJ2-1
CSVDGGQLNNEQFF
TGCAGCGTTGATGGGGGACAGTTAAACAATGAGCAGTTCTTC
>NA|NA|TRBV4-3|TRBJ1-2
CASSPHGGDGDGYTF
TGCGCCAGCAGCCCACATGGCGGGGACGGCGATGGCTACACCTTC
>NA|TRBD2|TRBV7-8|TRBJ2-2
CASSLTSFDTGELFF
TGTGCCAGCAGCTTGACTAGCTTCGACACCGGGGAGCTGTTTTTT
>NA|NA|TRBV11-3|TRBJ2-7
CASSRIRGTYEQYF
TGTGCCAGCAGCAGAATTAGGGGAACCTACGAGCAGTACTTC
>many|TRBD2|TRBV6-4|TRBJ2-3
CASSDGLATDTQYF
TGTGCCAGCAGTGACGGACTAGCCACAGATACGCAGTATTTT
>NA|TRBD1|TRBV4-3|TRBJ2-7
CASSHKAGQGSYEQYF
TGCGCCAGCAGCCACAAGGCGGGACAGGGGTCCTACGAGCAGTACTTC
>NA|TRBD1|TRBV6-6|TRBJ1-1
CASSYSGQGMNTEAFF
TGTGCCAGCAGTTACTCGGGACAGGGGATGAACACTGAAGCTTTCTTT
>NA|TRBD1|TRBV19|TRBJ2-2
CASGTVNTGELFF
TGTGCCAGCGGGACAGTAAACACCGGGGAGCTGTTTTTT
>NA|NA|TRBV7-3|TRBJ2-1
CASSSRKGGYNEQFF
TGTGCCAGCAGCTCCCGTAAGGGGGGGTACAATGAGCAGTTCTTC
>NA|NA|TRBV5-1|TRBJ1-6
CASSRRATNSYNSPLHF
TGCGCCAGCAGCCGGAGGGCCACAAACTCCTATAATTCACCCCTCCACTTT